A selection of T cell receptor beta chains follows, all from one sample in a study of blood T cell repertoires in COVID-19. Produced via immunoSEQ multiplex PCR; TCRdb's table is partial and in-frame only. The sample holds roughly 100,000 clones, around 88% seen once. Sample: peripheral blood. All receptors come from a human donor in a cohort sampled during active COVID-19. The CDR3 runs from the conserved cysteine through the conserved F or W. The D gene is left open where the match is weak. Only part of the rows carry a size: once, few, many, or a class if the clone is expanded.

v_gene	j_gene	d_gene	abundance	CDR3aa	CDR3nt
TRBV5-1	TRBJ1-1	TRBD1	-	CASSLGQGYTEAFF	TGCGCCAGCAGCTTGGGACAGGGTTACACTGAAGCTTTCTTT
TRBV5-4	TRBJ2-7	TRBD2	-	CASSGGLAGVHEQYF	TGTGCCAGCAGCGGGGGACTAGCGGGAGTCCACGAGCAGTACTTC
TRBV5-1	TRBJ1-5	-	few	CASSRPEVNQPQHF	TGCGCCAGCTCAAGGCCAGAGGTCAATCAGCCCCAGCATTTT
TRBV24-1	TRBJ2-7	TRBD2	once	CATSDWTSGKYEQYF	TGTGCCACCAGTGATTGGACTAGCGGGAAGTATGAGCAGTACTTC
TRBV6-4	TRBJ1-2	-	-	CASRSPGHLYGYTF	TGTGCCAGCAGGAGCCCAGGGCATCTCTATGGCTACACCTTC
TRBV6-5	TRBJ1-4	TRBD1	-	CASSLQGNNEKLFF	TGTGCCAGCAGTCTACAGGGGAATAATGAAAAACTGTTTTTT
TRBV28	TRBJ2-7	TRBD1	-	CASNLPGTGAYEQYF	TGTGCCAGCAACTTACCCGGGACAGGGGCTTACGAGCAGTACTTC
TRBV28	TRBJ2-1	TRBD2	-	CASSFVGEGQFF	TGTGCCAGCAGTTTCGTGGGGGAGGGGCAGTTCTTC
TRBV27	TRBJ1-2	-	-	CASGITGTGINYGYTF	TGTGCCAGCGGGATAACAGGGACGGGAATTAACTATGGCTACACCTTC
TRBV4-1	TRBJ2-4	TRBD1	-	CASSPGTGGPLAKNIQYF	TGCGCCAGCAGCCCCGGGACAGGGGGGCCCTTAGCCAAAAACATTCAGTACTTC
TRBV9	TRBJ2-7	TRBD2	-	CASSVASGGYEQYF	TGTGCCAGCAGCGTAGCTAGCGGGGGCTACGAGCAGTACTTC
TRBV7-9	TRBJ2-3	TRBD2	-	CASTTSGSTDTQYF	TGTGCCAGCACGACTAGCGGTAGCACAGATACGCAGTATTTT
TRBV12-2	TRBJ2-2	-	once	CASRLVGGTGVGGELFF	TGTGCAAGCCGCTTAGTTGGGGGGACCGGGGTTGGCGGGGAGCTGTTTTTT
TRBV6-1	TRBJ1-5	-	-	CASSEFDRNQPQHF	TGTGCCAGCAGTGAATTTGACAGAAATCAGCCCCAGCATTTT
TRBV12-3/TRBV12-4	TRBJ2-3	-	-	CASSSWDTQYF	TGTGCCAGCAGTAGCTGGGATACGCAGTATTTT
TRBV7-2	TRBJ2-1	-	-	CASSHGAGNEQFF	TGTGCCAGCAGCCACGGAGCGGGCAATGAGCAGTTCTTC
TRBV9	TRBJ1-1	-	-	CASSVSGAAEAFF	TGTGCCAGCAGCGTTTCAGGGGCCGCTGAAGCTTTCTTT
TRBV6-5	TRBJ1-2	-	-	CASTQGQSGYTF	TGTGCCAGCACCCAAGGACAAAGTGGCTACACCTTC
TRBV6-1	TRBJ2-7	TRBD2	-	CASSEVWGGEQYF	TGTGCCAGCAGTGAAGTGTGGGGGGGTGAGCAGTACTTC
TRBV9	TRBJ1-6	-	-	CASSLPRGNGSYNSPLHF	TGTGCCAGCAGCTTACCCCGAGGGAATGGCTCCTATAATTCACCCCTCCACTTT
TRBV28	TRBJ2-7	-	-	CASSPGSSYEQYF	TGTGCCAGCAGCCCGGGTTCCTCCTACGAGCAGTACTTC
TRBV6-5	TRBJ2-3	-	few	CAGRAGLSTDTQYF	TGTGCCGGCCGGGCGGGGCTTAGCACAGATACGCAGTATTTT
TRBV6-2/TRBV6-3	TRBJ2-1	TRBD1	-	CASSYSTGESSYNEQFF	TGTGCCAGCAGTTACTCAACAGGGGAAAGCTCCTACAATGAGCAGTTCTTC
TRBV18	TRBJ2-7	TRBD1	-	CASSPGQGEYEQYF	TGTGCCAGCTCACCGGGACAGGGAGAATACGAGCAGTACTTC
TRBV4-3	TRBJ1-4	-	once	CASSQEVSYRFNEKLFF	TGCGCCAGCAGCCAAGAGGTGTCTTACAGGTTTAATGAAAAACTGTTTTTT
TRBV5-1	TRBJ2-2	-	-	CASSHNPTGRTGELFF	TGCGCCAGCAGCCATAATCCGACAGGGAGGACCGGGGAGCTGTTTTTT
TRBV30	TRBJ2-4	-	-	CAWSDGGNIQYF	TGTGCCTGGAGCGACGGGGGAAACATTCAGTACTTC
TRBV2	TRBJ2-2	-	-	CASRKEGTGELFF	TGTGCCAGCAGGAAAGAGGGCACCGGGGAGCTGTTTTTT
TRBV5-1	TRBJ1-2	TRBD1	-	CASSASGQGASYGYTF	TGCGCCAGCAGCGCCTCGGGACAGGGGGCGAGCTATGGCTACACCTTC
TRBV3-1/TRBV3-2	TRBJ1-2	-	once	CASSPTGGNYGYTF	TGTGCCAGCAGCCCGACGGGGGGGAACTATGGCTACACCTTC
TRBV28	TRBJ1-5	-	few	CASSFSPNQPQHF	TGTGCCAGCAGTTTCTCCCCGAATCAGCCCCAGCATTTT
TRBV2	TRBJ2-2	TRBD1	once	CASAGTGYTGELFF	TGTGCCAGCGCCGGGACAGGCTACACCGGGGAGCTGTTTTTT
TRBV27	TRBJ2-7	-	-	CASSFRKRAGFQKYEQYF	TGTGCCAGCAGTTTTCGGAAGAGGGCCGGGTTCCAAAAATACGAGCAGTACTTC
TRBV30	TRBJ1-1	TRBD1	-	CAWTGGLRTEAFF	TGTGCCTGGACAGGGGGGTTGAGAACTGAAGCTTTCTTT
TRBV7-9	TRBJ1-1	-	-	CASSTGVRAFF	TGTGCCAGCAGCACCGGGGTGAGGGCTTTCTTT
TRBV2	TRBJ2-1	-	-	CATSQATYNEQFF	TGTGCCACCTCACAGGCTACCTACAATGAGCAGTTCTTC
TRBV5-1	TRBJ1-5	-	-	CASSLAGRGNQPQHF	TGCGCCAGCAGCTTGGCGGGGAGAGGCAATCAGCCCCAGCATTTT
TRBV19	TRBJ2-7	TRBD1	-	CASSKSGTAYEQYF	TGTGCCAGTAGTAAATCCGGGACAGCCTACGAGCAGTACTTC
TRBV7-9	TRBJ1-4	TRBD1	-	CASTLGFQGAGNEKLFF	TGTGCCAGCACCTTGGGGTTCCAGGGGGCCGGGAATGAAAAACTGTTTTTT
TRBV24-1	TRBJ2-1	TRBD2	-	CATSDPPGLANNEQFF	TGTGCCACCAGTGACCCCCCGGGACTAGCCAACAATGAGCAGTTCTTC
TRBV11-2	TRBJ2-1	-	-	CASSFQRNEQFF	TGTGCCAGCAGCTTTCAGCGCAATGAGCAGTTCTTC
TRBV5-1	TRBJ1-1	TRBD1	-	CASSSTGAQNTEAFF	TGCGCCAGCAGCTCGACAGGGGCGCAGAACACTGAAGCTTTCTTT
TRBV11-3	TRBJ2-3	TRBD2	-	CASSLGLAGVSDTQYF	TGTGCCAGCAGCTTAGGACTAGCGGGGGTATCAGATACGCAGTATTTT
TRBV25-1	TRBJ2-7	TRBD1	once	CASTGQDLSYEQYF	TGTGCCAGCACAGGACAGGATCTATCCTACGAGCAGTACTTC
TRBV19	TRBJ2-2	TRBD2	-	CASSVPGLARNTGELFF	TGTGCCAGTAGTGTCCCGGGACTAGCCCGGAACACCGGGGAGCTGTTTTTT
TRBV6-5	TRBJ1-1	-	-	CASSYSMGGQTEAFF	TGTGCCAGCAGTTACTCGATGGGGGGGCAGACTGAAGCTTTCTTT
TRBV2	TRBJ2-1	TRBD2	-	CASTLSLAGGHNEQFF	TGTGCCAGCACCCTATCTCTAGCGGGGGGCCACAATGAGCAGTTCTTC
TRBV21-1	TRBJ1-5	-	few	CASPDYDRQLLGGVSNQPQHF	TGTGCCAGCCCAGACTATGACAGGCAGCTTTTGGGTGGGGTTAGCAATCAGCCCCAGCATTTT
TRBV7-9	TRBJ2-2	TRBD2	-	CASSRGDTGELFF	TGTGCCAGCAGCCGGGGGGACACCGGGGAGCTGTTTTTT
TRBV20-1	TRBJ2-1	-	-	CSATGDNEQFF	TGCAGTGCTACAGGGGACAATGAGCAGTTCTTC
TRBV5-6	TRBJ2-7	-	-	CASSFTNFYEQYF	TGTGCCAGCAGCTTCACCAACTTCTACGAGCAGTACTTC
TRBV6-1	TRBJ1-1	-	once	CASSEQGPFSEAFF	TGTGCCAGCAGTGAACAGGGGCCATTCTCTGAAGCTTTCTTT
TRBV5-5	TRBJ2-7	-	once	CASSLWVGSSYEQYF	TGTGCCAGCAGCTTGTGGGTGGGCAGCTCCTACGAGCAGTACTTC
TRBV5-1	TRBJ2-2	-	-	CASSLAEITGMRTGELFF	TGCGCCAGCAGCTTGGCCGAGATAACAGGGATGAGGACCGGGGAGCTGTTTTTT
TRBV19	TRBJ1-2	TRBD1	-	CASRPRQGYGYTF	TGTGCCAGTCGCCCTAGACAGGGCTATGGCTACACCTTC
TRBV3-1/TRBV3-2	TRBJ2-7	-	-	CASSQATSYEQYF	TGTGCCAGCAGCCAGGCGACTAGCTACGAGCAGTACTTC
TRBV5-4	TRBJ1-1	TRBD1	-	CASSFPGQGLLNTEAFF	TGTGCCAGCAGCTTTCCGGGACAGGGGTTGTTGAACACTGAAGCTTTCTTT